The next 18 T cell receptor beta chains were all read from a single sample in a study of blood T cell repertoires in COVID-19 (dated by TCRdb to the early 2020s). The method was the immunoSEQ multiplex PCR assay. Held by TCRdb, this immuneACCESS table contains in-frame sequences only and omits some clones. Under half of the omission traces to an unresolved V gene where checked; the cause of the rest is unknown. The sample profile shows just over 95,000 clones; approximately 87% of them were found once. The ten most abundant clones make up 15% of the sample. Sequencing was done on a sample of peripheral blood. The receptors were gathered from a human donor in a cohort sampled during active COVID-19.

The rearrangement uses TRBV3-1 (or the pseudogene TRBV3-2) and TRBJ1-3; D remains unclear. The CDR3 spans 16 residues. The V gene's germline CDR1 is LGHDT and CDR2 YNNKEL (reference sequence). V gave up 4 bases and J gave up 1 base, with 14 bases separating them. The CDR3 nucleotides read TGTGCCAGCAGCCCTGAGGCCCGTTTGTCTGGAAACACCATATATTTT. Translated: CASSPEARLSGNTIYF.

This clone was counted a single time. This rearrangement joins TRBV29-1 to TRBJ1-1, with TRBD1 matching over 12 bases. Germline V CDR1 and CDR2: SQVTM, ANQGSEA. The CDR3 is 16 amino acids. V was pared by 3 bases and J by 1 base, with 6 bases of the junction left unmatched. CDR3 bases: TGCAGCGTTGATGGGACAGGGGGCCAGTGGAACACTGAAGCTTTCTTT. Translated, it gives CSVDGTGGQWNTEAFF.

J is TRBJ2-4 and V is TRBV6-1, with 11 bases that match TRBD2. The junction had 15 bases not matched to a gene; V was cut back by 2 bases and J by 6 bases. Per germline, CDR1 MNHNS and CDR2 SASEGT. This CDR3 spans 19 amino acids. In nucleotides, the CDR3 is TGTGCCAGCAGTGAATACCGAATACGTGGGACTAGCGGACTAAACATTCAGTACTTC. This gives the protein CASSEYRIRGTSGLNIQYF.

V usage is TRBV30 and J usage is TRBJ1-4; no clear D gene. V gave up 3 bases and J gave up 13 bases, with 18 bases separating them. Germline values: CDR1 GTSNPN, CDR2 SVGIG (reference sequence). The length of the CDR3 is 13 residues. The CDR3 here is CAWSRALWWRLFF. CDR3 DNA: TGTGCCTGGAGCCGTGCCCTCTGGTGGAGACTGTTTTTT.

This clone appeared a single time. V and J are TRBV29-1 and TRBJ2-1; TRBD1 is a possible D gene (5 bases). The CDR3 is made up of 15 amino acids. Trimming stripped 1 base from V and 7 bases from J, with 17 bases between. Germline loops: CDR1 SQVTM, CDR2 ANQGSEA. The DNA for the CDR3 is TGCAGCGTTGAAGGGGAACCAGGGTTGGGAAATGAGCAGTTCTTC. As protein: CSVEGEPGLGNEQFF.

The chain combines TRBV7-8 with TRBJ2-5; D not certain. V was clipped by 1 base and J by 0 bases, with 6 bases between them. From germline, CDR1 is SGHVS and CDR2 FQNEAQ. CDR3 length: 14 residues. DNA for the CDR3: TGTGCCAGCAGCTTAGAACGGTACCAAGAGACCCAGTACTTC. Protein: CASSLERYQETQYF.

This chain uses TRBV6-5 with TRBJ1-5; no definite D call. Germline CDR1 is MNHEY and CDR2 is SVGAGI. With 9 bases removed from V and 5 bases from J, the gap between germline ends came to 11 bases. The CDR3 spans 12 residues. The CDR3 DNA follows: TGTGCCAGTTCCGGGATTTATCAGCCCCAGCATTTT. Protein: CASSGIYQPQHF.

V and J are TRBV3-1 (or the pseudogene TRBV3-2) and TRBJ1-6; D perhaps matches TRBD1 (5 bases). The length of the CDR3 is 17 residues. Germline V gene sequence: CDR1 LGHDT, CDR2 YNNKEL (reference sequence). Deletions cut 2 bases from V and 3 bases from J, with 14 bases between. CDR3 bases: TGTGCCAGCAGCCAAAGAACAGGAGCCAACTATAATTCACCCCTCCACTTT. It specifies CASSQRTGANYNSPLHF.

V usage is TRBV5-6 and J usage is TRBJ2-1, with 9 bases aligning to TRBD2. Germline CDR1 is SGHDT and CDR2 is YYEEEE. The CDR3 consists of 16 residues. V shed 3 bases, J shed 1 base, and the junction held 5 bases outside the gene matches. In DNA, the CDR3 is TGTGCCAGCAGCTCGATAGCGGGAGTGTCCTACAATGAGCAGTTCTTC. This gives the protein CASSSIAGVSYNEQFF.

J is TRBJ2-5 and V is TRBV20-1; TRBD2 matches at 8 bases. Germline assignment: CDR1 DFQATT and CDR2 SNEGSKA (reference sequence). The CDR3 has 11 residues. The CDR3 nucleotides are TGCAGCGGGGGGGACCAAGAGACCCAGTACTTC. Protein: CSGGDQETQYF.

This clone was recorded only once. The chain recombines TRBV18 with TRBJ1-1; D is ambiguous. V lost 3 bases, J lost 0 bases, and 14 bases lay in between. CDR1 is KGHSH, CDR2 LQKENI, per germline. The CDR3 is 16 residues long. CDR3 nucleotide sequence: TGTGCCAGCTCACCCAGAACTACAGCGGTGAACACTGAAGCTTTCTTT. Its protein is CASSPRTTAVNTEAFF.

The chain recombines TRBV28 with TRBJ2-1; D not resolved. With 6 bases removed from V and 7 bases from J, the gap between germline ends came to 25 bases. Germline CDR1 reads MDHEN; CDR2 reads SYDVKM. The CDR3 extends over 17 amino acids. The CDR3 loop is CASSPTLTDRLENEQFF. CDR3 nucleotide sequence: TGTGCCAGCAGCCCCACCCTGACCGACCGATTGGAGAATGAGCAGTTCTTC.

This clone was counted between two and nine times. The CDR3 coding sequence is TGTGCCAGCGGCAATACAGGGGTAGGAACCATATATTTT. Protein: CASGNTGVGTIYF. The chain combines TRBV21-1 with TRBJ1-3; TRBD1, the D gene given by the table, was not confirmed from the DNA. TRBV21-1 is noted as a pseudogene. The CDR3 is 13 amino acids.

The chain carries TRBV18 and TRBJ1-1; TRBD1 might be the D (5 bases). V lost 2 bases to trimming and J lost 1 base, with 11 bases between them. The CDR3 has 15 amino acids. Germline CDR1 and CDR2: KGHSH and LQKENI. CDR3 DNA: TGTGCCAGCTCACCAGGGTGGGGCTGGAACACTGAAGCTTTCTTT. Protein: CASSPGWGWNTEAFF.

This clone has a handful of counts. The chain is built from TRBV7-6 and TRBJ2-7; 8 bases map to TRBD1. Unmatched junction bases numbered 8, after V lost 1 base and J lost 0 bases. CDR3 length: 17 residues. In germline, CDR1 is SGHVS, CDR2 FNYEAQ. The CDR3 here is CASSLEPPGTGSYEQYF. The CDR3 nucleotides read TGTGCCAGCAGCTTAGAGCCCCCCGGGACAGGCTCCTACGAGCAGTACTTC. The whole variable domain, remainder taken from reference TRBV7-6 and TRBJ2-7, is GAGVSQSPRYKVTKRGQDVALRCDPISGHVSLYWYRQALGQGPEFLTYFNYEAQQDKSGLPNDRFSAERPEGSISTLTIQRTEQRDSAMYRCASSLEPPGTGSYEQYFGPGTRLTVT.

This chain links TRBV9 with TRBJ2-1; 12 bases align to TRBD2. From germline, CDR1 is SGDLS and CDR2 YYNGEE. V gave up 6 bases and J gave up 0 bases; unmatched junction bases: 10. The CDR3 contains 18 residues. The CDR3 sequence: CASNQGLAGFSSYNEQFF. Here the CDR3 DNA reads TGTGCCAGCAACCAAGGACTAGCGGGGTTTAGCTCCTACAATGAGCAGTTCTTC. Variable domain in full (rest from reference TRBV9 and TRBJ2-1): DSGVTQTPKHLITATGQRVTLRCSPRSGDLSVYWYQQSLDQGLQFLIQYYNGEERAKGNILERFSAQQFPDLHSELNLSSLELGDSALYFCASNQGLAGFSSYNEQFFGPGTRLTVL.

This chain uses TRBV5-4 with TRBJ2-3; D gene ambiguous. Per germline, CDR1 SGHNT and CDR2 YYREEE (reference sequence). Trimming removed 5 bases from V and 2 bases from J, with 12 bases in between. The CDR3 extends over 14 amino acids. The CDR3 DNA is TGTGCCAGCAGAGCCCAGGTTTACACAGATACGCAGTATTTT. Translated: CASRAQVYTDTQYF. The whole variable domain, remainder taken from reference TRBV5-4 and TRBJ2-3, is ETGVTQSPTHLIKTRGQQVTLRCSSQSGHNTVSWYQQALGQGPQFIFQYYREEENGRGNFPPRFSGLQFPNYSSELNVNALELDDSALYLCASRAQVYTDTQYFGPGTRLTVL.

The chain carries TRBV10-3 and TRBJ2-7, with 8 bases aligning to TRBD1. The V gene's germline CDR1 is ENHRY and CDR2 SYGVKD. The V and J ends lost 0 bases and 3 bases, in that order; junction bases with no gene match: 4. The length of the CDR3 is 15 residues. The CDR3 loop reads CAISESGTGRYEQYF. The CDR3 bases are TGTGCCATCAGTGAGTCCGGGACAGGCCGCTACGAGCAGTACTTC.